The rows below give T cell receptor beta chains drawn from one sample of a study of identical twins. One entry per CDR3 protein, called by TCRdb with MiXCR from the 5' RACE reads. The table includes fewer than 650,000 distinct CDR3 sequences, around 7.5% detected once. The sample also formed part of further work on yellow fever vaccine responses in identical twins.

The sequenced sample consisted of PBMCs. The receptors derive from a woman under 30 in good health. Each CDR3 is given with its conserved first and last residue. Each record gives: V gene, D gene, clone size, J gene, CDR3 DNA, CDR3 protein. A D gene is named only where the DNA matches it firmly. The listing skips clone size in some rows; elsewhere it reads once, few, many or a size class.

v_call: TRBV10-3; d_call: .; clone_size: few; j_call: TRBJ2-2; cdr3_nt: TGTGCCATCAGTGGGGGATCTGATGTCGGGGAGCTGTTTTTT; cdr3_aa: CAISGGSDVGELFF
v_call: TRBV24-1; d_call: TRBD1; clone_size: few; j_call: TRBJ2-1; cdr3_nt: TGTGCCACCAGTGACCAGGGACAGGGAAATTGGAATGAGCAGTTCTTC; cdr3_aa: CATSDQGQGNWNEQFF
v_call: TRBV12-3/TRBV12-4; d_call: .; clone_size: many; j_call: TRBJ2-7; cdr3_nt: TGTGCCAGCAGTTTAGGGGAGGCGCAGTACTTC; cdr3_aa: CASSLGEAQYF
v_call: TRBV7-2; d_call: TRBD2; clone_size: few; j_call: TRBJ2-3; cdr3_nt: TGTGCCAGCAGGGGGACTAGCAAGGACTTAGATACGCAGTATTTT; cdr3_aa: CASRGTSKDLDTQYF
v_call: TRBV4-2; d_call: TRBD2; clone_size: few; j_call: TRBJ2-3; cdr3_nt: TGTGCCAGCAGCCAAGAAACTAGCGGGGGGGCGAGAGATACGCAGTATTTT; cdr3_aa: CASSQETSGGARDTQYF
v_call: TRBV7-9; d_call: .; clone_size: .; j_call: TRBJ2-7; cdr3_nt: TGTGCCAGCAGCCGGGGGGATGGACAGCTCTACGAGCAGTACTTC; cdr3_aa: CASSRGDGQLYEQYF
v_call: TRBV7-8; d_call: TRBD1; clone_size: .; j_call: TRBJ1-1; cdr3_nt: TGTGCCAGCAGCTTAGGTGTGGGACAGGGGATGAACACTGAAGCTTTCTTT; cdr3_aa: CASSLGVGQGMNTEAFF
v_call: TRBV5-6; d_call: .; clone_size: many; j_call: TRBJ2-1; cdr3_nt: TGTGCCAGCAGAAGGTCTTCCAGCTCCTACAATGAGCAGTTCTTC; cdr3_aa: CASRRSSSSYNEQFF
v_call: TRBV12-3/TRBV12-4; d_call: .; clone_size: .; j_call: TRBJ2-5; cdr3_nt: TGTGCCAGCAGAGAGGGCCTCCAAGAGACCCAGTACTTC; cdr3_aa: CASREGLQETQYF
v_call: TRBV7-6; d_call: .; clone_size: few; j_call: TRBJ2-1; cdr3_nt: TGTGCCAGCAGCCACCCCCTTGTCGGCTCCTACAATGAGCAGTTCTTC; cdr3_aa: CASSHPLVGSYNEQFF
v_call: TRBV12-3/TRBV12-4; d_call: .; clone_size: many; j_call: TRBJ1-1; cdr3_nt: TGTGCCAGCAGAACGAGGGGGAACACTGAAGCTTTCTTT; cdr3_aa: CASRTRGNTEAFF
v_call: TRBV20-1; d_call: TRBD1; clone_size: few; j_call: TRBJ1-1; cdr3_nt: TGCAGTGCTAAGACAGGGAAAATGAACACTGAAGCTTTCTTT; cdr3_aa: CSAKTGKMNTEAFF
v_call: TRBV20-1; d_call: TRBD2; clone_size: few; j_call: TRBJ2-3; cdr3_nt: TGCAGTGCTCGGACTAGCGGGGGGGCAGATACGCAGTATTTT; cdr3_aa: CSARTSGGADTQYF
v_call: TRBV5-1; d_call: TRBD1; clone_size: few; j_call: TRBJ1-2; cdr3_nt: TGCGCCAGCAGCCGTCCCGGGACAGGGGTTTATGGCTACACCTTC; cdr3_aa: CASSRPGTGVYGYTF
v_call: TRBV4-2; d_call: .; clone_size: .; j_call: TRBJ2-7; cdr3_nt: TGTGCCAGCAGCCAAGATCTTGGGGGGCCGACGGGGTACGAGCAGTACTTC; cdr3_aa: CASSQDLGGPTGYEQYF
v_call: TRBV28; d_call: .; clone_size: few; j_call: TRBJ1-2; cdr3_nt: TGTGCCAGCGGTTTCCGGGACGGACTAGGGGGCTACACCTTC; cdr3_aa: CASGFRDGLGGYTF